This T cell receptor (beta chain) was obtained from a study of blood T cell repertoires in COVID-19. Germline CDR1 is ENHRY and CDR2 is SYGVKD. The CDR3 loop spans 14 amino acids. V shed 3 bases and J shed 0 bases, with 8 bases lying between them. Only in-frame clones appear in the TCRdb table, and some are missing; sequencing was by immunoSEQ multiplex PCR. The sample consists of under 450,000 clones, approximately 89% of them appearing once. Sequencing was done on a sample of PBMCs or T cells enriched from blood (not recorded which). The sequence was obtained from a woman in her thirties or forties who had been exposed to COVID-19. The chain couples TRBV10-3 to TRBJ1-2; D remains unclear. CDR3 region: CAISDPIANYGYTF. CDR3 nucleotides: TGTGCCATCAGTGACCCTATCGCTAACTATGGCTACACCTTC.